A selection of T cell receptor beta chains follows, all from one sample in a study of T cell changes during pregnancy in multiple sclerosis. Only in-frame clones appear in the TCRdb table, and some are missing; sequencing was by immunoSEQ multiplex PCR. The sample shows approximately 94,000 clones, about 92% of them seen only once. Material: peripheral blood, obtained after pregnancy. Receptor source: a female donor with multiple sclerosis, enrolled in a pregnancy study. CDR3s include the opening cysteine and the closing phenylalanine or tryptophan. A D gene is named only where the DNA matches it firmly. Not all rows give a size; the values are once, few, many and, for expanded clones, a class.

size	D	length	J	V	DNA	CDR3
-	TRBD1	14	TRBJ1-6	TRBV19	TGTGCCAGTACCTCGGGACAGGGGTTTCCACCCCTCCACTTT	CASTSGQGFPPLHF
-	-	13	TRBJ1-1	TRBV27	TGTGCCAGCAGTTTGGGTCGGGGCACTGAAGCTTTCTTT	CASSLGRGTEAFF
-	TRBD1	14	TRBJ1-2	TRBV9	TGTGCCAGCGGAGGGACAGGAGGTTGGTATGGCTACACCTTC	CASGGTGGWYGYTF
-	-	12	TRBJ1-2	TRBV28	TGTGCCAGCAGAACAGGTCCATATGGCTACACCTTC	CASRTGPYGYTF
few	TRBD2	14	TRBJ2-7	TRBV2	TGTGCCAGCAGTCTAGCGGGAGACTTTTACGAGCAGTACTTC	CASSLAGDFYEQYF
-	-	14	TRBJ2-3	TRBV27	TGTGCCAGCAGTCCCCGCGGGGCCACAGATACGCAGTATTTT	CASSPRGATDTQYF
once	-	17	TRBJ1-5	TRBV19	TGTGCCAGTAGTATCGGTCGTATGGGGCAGTTCCATCAGCCCCAGCATTTT	CASSIGRMGQFHQPQHF
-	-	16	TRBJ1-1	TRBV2	TGTGCCAGCAGTGGGCAGGGCTTTCATGGGAACACTGAAGCTTTCTTT	CASSGQGFHGNTEAFF
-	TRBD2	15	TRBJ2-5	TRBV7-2	TGTGCCAGCAGCCCACTAGCGGGGGGGCCGGAGACCCAGTACTTC	CASSPLAGGPETQYF
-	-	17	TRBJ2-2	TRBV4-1	TGCGCCAGCAGCCAAGTTGAAAGAGTCGTTGCCACCGGGGAGCTGTTTTTT	CASSQVERVVATGELFF
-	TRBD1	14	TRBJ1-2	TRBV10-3	TGTGCCATCAGTCTGACAGGGGGCGATGGTGGCTACACCTTC	CAISLTGGDGGYTF
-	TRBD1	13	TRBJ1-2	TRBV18	TGTGCCAGCTCACCAGGCCAGGGGGATGGCTACACCTTC	CASSPGQGDGYTF
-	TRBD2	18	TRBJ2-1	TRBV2	TGTGCCAGCAGTAAGAGGATAGCGGGAGCAGGCTCCTACAATGAGCAGTTCTTC	CASSKRIAGAGSYNEQFF
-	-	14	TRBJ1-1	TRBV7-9	TGTGCCAGCAGCCCCGGACAGACTCGGACTGAAGCTTTCTTT	CASSPGQTRTEAFF
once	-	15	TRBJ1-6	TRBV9	TGTGCCAGCAGCGTAGACATCTCCTATAATTCACCCCTCCACTTT	CASSVDISYNSPLHF
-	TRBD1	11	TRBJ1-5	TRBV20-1	TGCAGTGCTAGAGGTCAGGGGGCCCAGCATTTT	CSARGQGAQHF
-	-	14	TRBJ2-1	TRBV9	TGTGCCAGCAGCGAGGGGGTCGGACGGAATGAGCAGTTCTTC	CASSEGVGRNEQFF
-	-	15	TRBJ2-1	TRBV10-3	TGTGCCATCAGTGAGTCTACGAGCTCCTACAATGAGCAGTTCTTC	CAISESTSSYNEQFF
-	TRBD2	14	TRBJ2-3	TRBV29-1	TGCAGCGTTATTAGCGGGGGGGCCAAAGATACGCAGTATTTT	CSVISGGAKDTQYF
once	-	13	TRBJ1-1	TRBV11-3	TGTGCCAGCGGCTTCGGTCAGAACACTGAAGCTTTCTTT	CASGFGQNTEAFF
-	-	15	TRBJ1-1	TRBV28	TGTGCCAGCAGTTCATTTGGGCAGGGGAACACTGAAGCTTTCTTT	CASSSFGQGNTEAFF
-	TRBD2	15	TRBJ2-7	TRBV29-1	TGCAGCGTGGCCCTAGCGGGTTTCCAGATGGGTGAGCAGTACTTC	CSVALAGFQMGEQYF
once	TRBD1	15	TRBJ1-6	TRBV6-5	TGTGCCAGCAGAAATGGACAGGTTTGGAGTTCACCCCTCCACTTT	CASRNGQVWSSPLHF
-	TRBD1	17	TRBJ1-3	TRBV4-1	TGCGCCAGCAGCCAAGATCTTGACAGGGTGACTGGAAACACCATATATTTT	CASSQDLDRVTGNTIYF
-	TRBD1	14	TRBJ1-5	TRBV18	TGTGCCAGCTCACCGGGACAGGTAAATCAGCCCCAGCATTTT	CASSPGQVNQPQHF
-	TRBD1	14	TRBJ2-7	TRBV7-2	TGTGCCAGCAGCTACAGACAGGGGGCTCTCGAGCAGTACTTC	CASSYRQGALEQYF
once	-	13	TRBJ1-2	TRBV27	TGTGCCAGCAGTCCAGACGGGAACTATGGCTACACCTTC	CASSPDGNYGYTF
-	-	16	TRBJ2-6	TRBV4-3	TGCGCCAGCAGCCAAGACACTGCCTCTGGGGCCAACGTCCTGACTTTC	CASSQDTASGANVLTF
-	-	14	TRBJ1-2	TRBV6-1	TGTGCCAGCAGTGAAGAACGGGGGGCTGGGGGCTACACCTTC	CASSEERGAGGYTF
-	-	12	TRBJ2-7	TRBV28	TGTGCCAGCACCCAACAGGGCTACGAGCAGTACTTC	CASTQQGYEQYF
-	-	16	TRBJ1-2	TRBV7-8	TGTGCCAGCAGCCTCGGGGAGTTCACCTTGGACTATGGCTACACCTTC	CASSLGEFTLDYGYTF
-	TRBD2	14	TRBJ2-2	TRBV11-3	TGTGCCAGCAGAGAGACTAGCTCCACCGGGGAGCTGTTTTTT	CASRETSSTGELFF
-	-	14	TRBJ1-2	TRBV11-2	TGTGCCAGCAGCTTGTCGGGGAACTTATATGGCTACACCTTC	CASSLSGNLYGYTF
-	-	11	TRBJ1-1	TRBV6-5	TGTGCCAGCAGGACGGGGACTGAAGCTTTCTTT	CASRTGTEAFF
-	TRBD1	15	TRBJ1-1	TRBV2	TGTGCCAGCAGTGTTGAAGGACAGGGTGACACTGAAGCTTTCTTT	CASSVEGQGDTEAFF
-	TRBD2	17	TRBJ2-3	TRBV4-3	TGCGCCAGCAGCCAAGACCCGCGGGGGGCTAGCACAGATACGCAGTATTTT	CASSQDPRGASTDTQYF
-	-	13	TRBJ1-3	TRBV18	TGTGCCAGCTCACCCCGGGACAAAAACACCATATATTTT	CASSPRDKNTIYF
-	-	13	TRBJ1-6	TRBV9	TGTGCCAGCAGCGTAGGTTCCGATTCACCCCTCCACTTT	CASSVGSDSPLHF
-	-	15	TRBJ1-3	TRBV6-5	TGTGCCAGCAGTTACTCGAGTGTCTCTGGAAACACCATATATTTT	CASSYSSVSGNTIYF
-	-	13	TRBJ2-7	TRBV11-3	TGTGCCAGCAGCTTGAGAGGGAGCTACGAGCAGTACTTC	CASSLRGSYEQYF